In its sample, the clone carrying this T cell receptor (beta chain) was seen many times. The antigen remains unidentified. This sample was taken from a study of CD8 T cells in ankylosing spondylitis. Findings and limits, study-wide: Among TCR beta sequences, a motif of eight or nine highly homologous variants appeared characteristic of ankylosing spondylitis blood. Disease-linked clones proved CD8+ and comparatively uncommon in peripheral blood. Significant enrichment of disease-linked clones was reportedly seen in matched ankylosing spondylitis synovial fluid.

CDR1 SGHKS and CDR2 YYEKEE come from the germline V gene (reference sequence). This CDR3 region has 14 residues. Trimming at V came to 4 bases and at J to 7 bases, leaving 5 bases not matched to a gene. TCRdb redid the calling of the 5' RACE reads with MiXCR, one entry per CDR3 protein. The sample lists fewer than 650,000 distinct CDR3 sequences, 9.5% to 15% occurring once. The source is a male donor with ankylosing spondylitis. Sequenced material: blood, either unsorted or a sorted T cell fraction (not recorded which). The chain employs TRBV5-5 and TRBJ2-1, with 10 bases identical to TRBD2. In DNA form, the CDR3 reads TGTGCCAGCAGCCCCCGGACTAGCGGAAATGAGCAGTTCTTC. Amino acid sequence: CASSPRTSGNEQFF.